The 7 T cell receptor beta chains below come from one sample, sequenced in a study of OX40 agonist ivuxolimab in advanced cancers. Clones were read by immunoSEQ multiplex PCR, and TCRdb kept only the in-frame ones, dropping some. The sample lists under 70,000 clones; 85% were seen once. Specimen: CD4+ or CD8+ T cells sorted from blood, collected in a trial of the OX40 agonist ivuxolimab. The receptors come from an adult with an advanced solid tumor such as melanoma, head and neck, liver or kidney cancer.

The chain carries TRBV5-1 and TRBJ2-3, with D possibly TRBD2 on 6 matching bases. This CDR3 comprises 14 residues. Germline lookup yields CDR1 SGHRS and CDR2 YFSETQ. V lost 0 bases and J lost 5, with 10 bases in between. Here the CDR3 reads CASSLGGAGDTQYF. The CDR3 DNA reads TGCGCCAGCAGCTTGGGCGGGGCAGGAGATACGCAGTATTTT.

V and J are TRBV30 and TRBJ2-1, with D perhaps being TRBD1 or TRBD2 (6 bases each). Trimming took off 5 bases at V and 8 bases at J, with 10 bases between the two ends. Germline V CDR1 and CDR2: GTSNPN, SVGIG (reference sequence). This CDR3 region has 11 residues. The CDR3 reads CAWSGAHEQFF. The CDR3 bases are TGTGCCTGGTCGGGGGCCCATGAGCAGTTCTTC.

The V call is TRBV18, the J call TRBJ1-4; TRBD1 aligns across 7 bases. V dropped 4 bases and J dropped 4; count of bases not matched to a gene: 6. The germline CDR1 and CDR2 sequences are KGHSH and LQKENI. This CDR3 is 15 amino acids long. The CDR3 protein is CASSLTGKHNEKLFF. The CDR3 nucleotides are TGTGCCAGCTCACTGACAGGGAAACATAATGAAAAACTGTTTTTT.

The J gene is TRBJ2-4, the V gene TRBV30; 14 bases are shared with TRBD2. CDR1 GTSNPN and CDR2 SVGIG come from the germline V gene (reference sequence). The CDR3 contains 16 residues. The J segment lost 8 bases and the V segment lost 0 bases, leaving 6 bases of the junction unmatched. The DNA for the CDR3 is TGTGCCTGGAGTGTGGGACTAGCGGGAGCCTCAGACATTCAGTACTTC. Translating gives CAWSVGLAGASDIQYF.

This chain connects TRBV7-2 to TRBJ1-1, with a tentative D call TRBD1 (6 bases). V dropped 3 bases and J dropped 1 base, with 12 bases sitting between them. The CDR3 has 15 residues. The germline gives CDR1 SGHTA, CDR2 FQGNSA. The CDR3 DNA is TGTGCCAGCAGCTTTGGGTCGACAGGGAACACTGAAGCTTTCTTT. It specifies CASSFGSTGNTEAFF.

This clone was detected only a few times. The chain joins TRBV14 to TRBJ2-5; D gene ambiguous. V shed 1 base and J shed 7 bases, with 7 bases lying between them. Germline V gives CDR1 SGHDN, CDR2 FVKESK. CDR3 length equals 12 residues. In DNA form, the CDR3 reads TGTGCCAGCAGCCAAGCAGGCCGGACCCAGTACTTC. Protein sequence: CASSQAGRTQYF.

In its sample, this clone was seen a few times. The chain has TRBV18 and TRBJ1-1, with D hard to call. V dropped 0 bases and J dropped 0 bases, with 8 bases sitting between them. Germline assignment: CDR1 KGHSH and CDR2 LQKENI. The CDR3 contains 15 residues. The CDR3 protein is CASSPPIAVNTEAFF. CDR3 DNA sequence: TGTGCCAGCTCACCACCGATAGCAGTGAACACTGAAGCTTTCTTT.